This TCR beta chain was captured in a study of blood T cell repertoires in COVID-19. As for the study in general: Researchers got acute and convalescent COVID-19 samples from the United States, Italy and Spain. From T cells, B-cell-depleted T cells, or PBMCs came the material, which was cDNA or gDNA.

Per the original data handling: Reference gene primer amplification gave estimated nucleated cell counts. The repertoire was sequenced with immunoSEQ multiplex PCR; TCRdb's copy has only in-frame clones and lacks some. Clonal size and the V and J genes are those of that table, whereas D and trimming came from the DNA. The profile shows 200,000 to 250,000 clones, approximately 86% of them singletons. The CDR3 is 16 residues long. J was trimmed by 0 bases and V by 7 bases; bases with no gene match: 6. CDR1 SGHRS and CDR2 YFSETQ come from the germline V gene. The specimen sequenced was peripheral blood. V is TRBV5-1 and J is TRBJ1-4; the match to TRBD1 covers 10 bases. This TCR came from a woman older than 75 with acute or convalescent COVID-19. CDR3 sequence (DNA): TGCGCCAGCGGGGCCGGGACAGGGGCAACTAATGAAAAACTGTTTTTT. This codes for CASGAGTGATNEKLFF.